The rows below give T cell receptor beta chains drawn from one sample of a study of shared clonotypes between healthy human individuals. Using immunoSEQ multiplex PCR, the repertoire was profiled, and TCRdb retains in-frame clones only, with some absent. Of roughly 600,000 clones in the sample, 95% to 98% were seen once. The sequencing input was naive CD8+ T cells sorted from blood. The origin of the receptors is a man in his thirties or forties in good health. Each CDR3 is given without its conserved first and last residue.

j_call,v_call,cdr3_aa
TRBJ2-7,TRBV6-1,ASTWTGPDSYEQY
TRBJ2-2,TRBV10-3,AISGLGGTGELF
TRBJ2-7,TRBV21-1,ASSKVGREREGYEQY
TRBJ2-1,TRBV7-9,ASSLAAGPLFNEQF
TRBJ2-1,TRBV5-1,ASSLGLDEQF
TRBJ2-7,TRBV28,ASSLYNRGHEQY
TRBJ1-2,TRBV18,ASSKQEDYGYT
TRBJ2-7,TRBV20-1,SAREREQY
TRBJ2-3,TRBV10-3,AISDPLAGADTQY
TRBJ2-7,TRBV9,ASPDGISYHEQY
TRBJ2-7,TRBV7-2,ASSTILGSGYEQY
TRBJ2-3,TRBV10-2,ASSGQGTDTQY
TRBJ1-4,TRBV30,AWSPRLDRVKLF
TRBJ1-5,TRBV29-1,SVGTGQNQPQH
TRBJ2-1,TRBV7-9,ASSPAPLVPFYNEQF
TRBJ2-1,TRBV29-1,RVLVDYNEQF
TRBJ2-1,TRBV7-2,ASSFRGNEQF
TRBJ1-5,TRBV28,ASSLPTRRQPQH
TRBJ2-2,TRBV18,ASSPDRENTGELF
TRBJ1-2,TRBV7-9,ASSLTGVDGGYT
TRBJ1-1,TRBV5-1,ASRSGTGAVNTEAF
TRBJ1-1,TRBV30,AWSEAGRFEAF
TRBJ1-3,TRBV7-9,ASSFRMAGNTIY
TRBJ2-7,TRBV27,ASSPGTVLEQY
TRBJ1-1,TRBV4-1,ASSQHSGQGAF
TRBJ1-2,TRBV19,ASSTLTGAAWEGYT
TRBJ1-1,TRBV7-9,ASSLGVTEAF
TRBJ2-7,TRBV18,ASSGSTYEQY
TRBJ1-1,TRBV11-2,ASSLSQGMNTEAF
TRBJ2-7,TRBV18,ASSPRDGHYEQY
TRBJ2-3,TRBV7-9,ASSFADTQY
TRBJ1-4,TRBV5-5,ASSLQERREKLF
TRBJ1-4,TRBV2,ASSDLRGEKLF
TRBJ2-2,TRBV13,ASSLEAGGMGTGELF
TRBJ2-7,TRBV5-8,ASSDSGEQY
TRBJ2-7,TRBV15,ATSRGRGGTYEQY
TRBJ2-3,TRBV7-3,ASSLSGNTDTQY
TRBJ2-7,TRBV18,ASSPDRDSYEQY
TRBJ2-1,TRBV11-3,ASSSTDRGPGDEQF
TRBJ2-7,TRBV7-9,ASSLSGEQY
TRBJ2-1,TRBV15,ATSRTRGLGPHEQF
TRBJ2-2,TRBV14,ASSQVGLGGELF
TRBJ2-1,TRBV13,ASSLGVFEQF
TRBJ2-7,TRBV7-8,ASSLGLAGVIPYEQY
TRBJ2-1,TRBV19,ASRDSGRGYNEQF
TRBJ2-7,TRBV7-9,ASSPTGLYEQY
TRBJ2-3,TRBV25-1,ASSGWGLEDTQY
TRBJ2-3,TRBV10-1,ASSDWSSTDTQY